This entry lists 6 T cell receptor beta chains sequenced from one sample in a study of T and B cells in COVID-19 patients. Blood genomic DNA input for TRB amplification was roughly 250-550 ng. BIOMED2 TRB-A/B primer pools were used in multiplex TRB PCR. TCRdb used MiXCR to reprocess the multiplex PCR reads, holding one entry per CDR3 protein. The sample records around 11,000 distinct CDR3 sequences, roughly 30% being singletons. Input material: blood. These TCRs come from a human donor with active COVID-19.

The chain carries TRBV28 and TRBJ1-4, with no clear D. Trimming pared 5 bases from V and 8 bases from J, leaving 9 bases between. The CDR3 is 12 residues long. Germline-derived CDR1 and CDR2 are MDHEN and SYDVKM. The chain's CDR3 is CASSPGREKLFF. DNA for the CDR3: TGTGCCAGCAGTCCGGGGAGGGAAAAACTGTTTTTT.

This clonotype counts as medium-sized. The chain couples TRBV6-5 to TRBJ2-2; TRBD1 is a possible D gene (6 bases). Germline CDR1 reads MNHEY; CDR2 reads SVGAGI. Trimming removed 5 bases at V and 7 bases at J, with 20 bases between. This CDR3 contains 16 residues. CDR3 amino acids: CASSPTTHRVNGELFF. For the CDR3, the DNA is TGTGCCAGCAGTCCAACCACCCACAGGGTGAACGGGGAGCTGTTTTTT.

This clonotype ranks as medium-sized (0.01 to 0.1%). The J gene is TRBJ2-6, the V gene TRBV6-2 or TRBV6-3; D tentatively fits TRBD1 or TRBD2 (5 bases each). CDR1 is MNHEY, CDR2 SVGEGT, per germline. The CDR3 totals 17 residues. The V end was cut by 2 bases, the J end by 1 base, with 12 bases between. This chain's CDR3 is CASSYGGEGSGANVLTF. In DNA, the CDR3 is TGTGCCAGCAGTTACGGGGGTGAGGGATCTGGGGCCAACGTCCTGACTTTC.

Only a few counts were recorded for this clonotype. This chain's CDR3 is CASSQDPNLRTLSNQPQHF. CDR3 DNA: TGTGCCAGCAGCCAAGATCCAAACCTCCGGACACTTAGCAATCAGCCCCAGCATTTT. The chain couples TRBV14 to TRBJ1-5; possible D gene TRBD1, 5 bases. The germline V gene has CDR1 SGHDN and CDR2 FVKESK. Trimming shortened V by 0 bases and J by 0 bases, and 18 bases separated the two germline ends. The CDR3 loop spans 19 amino acids.

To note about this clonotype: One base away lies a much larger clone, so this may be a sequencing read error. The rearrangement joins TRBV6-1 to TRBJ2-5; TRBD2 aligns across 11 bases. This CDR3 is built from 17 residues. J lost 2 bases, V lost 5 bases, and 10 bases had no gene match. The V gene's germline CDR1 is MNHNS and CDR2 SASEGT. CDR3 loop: CASSYSVLAGAQETQYF. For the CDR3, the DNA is TGTGCCAGCAGTTACTCCGTACTAGCGGGGGCTCAAGAGACCCAGTACTTC.

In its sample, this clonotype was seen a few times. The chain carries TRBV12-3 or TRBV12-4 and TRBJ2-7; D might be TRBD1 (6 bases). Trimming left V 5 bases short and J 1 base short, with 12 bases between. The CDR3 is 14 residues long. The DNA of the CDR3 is TGTGCCAGCAGTCGGACAGCCTCTTCCTACGAGCAGTACTTC. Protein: CASSRTASSYEQYF.